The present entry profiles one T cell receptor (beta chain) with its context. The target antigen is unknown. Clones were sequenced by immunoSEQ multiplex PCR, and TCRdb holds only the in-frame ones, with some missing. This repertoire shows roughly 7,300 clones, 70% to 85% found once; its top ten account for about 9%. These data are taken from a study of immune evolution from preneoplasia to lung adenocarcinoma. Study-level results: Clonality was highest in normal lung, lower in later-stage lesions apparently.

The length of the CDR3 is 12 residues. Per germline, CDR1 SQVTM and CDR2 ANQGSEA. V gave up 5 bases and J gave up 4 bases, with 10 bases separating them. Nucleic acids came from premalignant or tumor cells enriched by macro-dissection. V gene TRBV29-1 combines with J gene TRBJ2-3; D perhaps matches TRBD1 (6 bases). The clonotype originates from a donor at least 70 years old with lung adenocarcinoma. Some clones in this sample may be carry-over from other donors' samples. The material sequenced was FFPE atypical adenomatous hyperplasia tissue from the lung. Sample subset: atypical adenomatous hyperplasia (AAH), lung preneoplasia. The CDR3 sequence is CSVRAGADTQYF. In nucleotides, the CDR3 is TGCAGCGTTCGTGCAGGGGCAGATACGCAGTATTTT.